This T cell receptor beta chain comes out of a study of identifying expanded T cells in peripheral blood. Details on this clone: The target antigen is unknown.

TCRdb's table, derived via immunoSEQ multiplex PCR, lists solely in-frame clones and lacks some. Counted here are around 47,000 clones, approximately 80% occurring once; the ten biggest clones make up around 15%. The germline V gene encodes CDR1 MNHEY and CDR2 SVGAGI. V gave up 4 bases and J gave up 3 bases; unmatched junction bases: 4. The CDR3 is 15 amino acids. No infections or other immune events were documented during collection. Points from the study as a whole: About 1.2 clones differed between technical replicates, versus around 16 and 19 over time. Across healthy donors, higher total template counts meant significantly greater roughly 2-week count variance.

This receptor was identified in a person aged 18 to 75 in good health. The chain couples TRBV6-5 to TRBJ2-3, with TRBD2 identical over 10 bases. The specimen sequenced was blood. The CDR3 nucleotides read TGTGCCAGCAGTTTGCTGGGACTAGCGACAGATACGCAGTATTTT. Translated, it gives CASSLLGLATDTQYF.